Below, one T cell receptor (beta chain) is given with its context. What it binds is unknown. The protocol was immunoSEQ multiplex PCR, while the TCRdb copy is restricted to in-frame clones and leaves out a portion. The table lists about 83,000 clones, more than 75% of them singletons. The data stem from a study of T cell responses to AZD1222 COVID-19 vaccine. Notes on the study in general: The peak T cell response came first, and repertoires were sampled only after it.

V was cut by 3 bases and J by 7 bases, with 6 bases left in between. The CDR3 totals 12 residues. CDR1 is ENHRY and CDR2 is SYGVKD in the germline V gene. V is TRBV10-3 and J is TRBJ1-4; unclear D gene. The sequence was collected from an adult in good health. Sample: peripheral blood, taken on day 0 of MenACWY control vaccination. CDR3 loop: CAISDLGEKLFF. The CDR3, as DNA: TGTGCCATCAGTGACCTAGGTGAAAAACTGTTTTTT.